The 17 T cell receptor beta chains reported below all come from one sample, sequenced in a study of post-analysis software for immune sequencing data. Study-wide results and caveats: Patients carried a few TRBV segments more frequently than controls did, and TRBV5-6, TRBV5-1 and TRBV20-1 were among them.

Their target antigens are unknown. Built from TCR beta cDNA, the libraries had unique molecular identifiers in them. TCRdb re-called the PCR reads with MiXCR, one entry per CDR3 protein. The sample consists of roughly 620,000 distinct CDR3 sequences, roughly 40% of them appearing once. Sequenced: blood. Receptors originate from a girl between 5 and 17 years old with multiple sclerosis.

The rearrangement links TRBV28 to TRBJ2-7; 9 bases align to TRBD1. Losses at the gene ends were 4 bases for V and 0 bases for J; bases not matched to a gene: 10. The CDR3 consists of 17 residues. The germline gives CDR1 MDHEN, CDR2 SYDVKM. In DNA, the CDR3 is TGTGCCAGCAGTTCCTCTCCCGGGACAGGGTTCTCCTACGAGCAGTACTTC. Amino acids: CASSSSPGTGFSYEQYF.

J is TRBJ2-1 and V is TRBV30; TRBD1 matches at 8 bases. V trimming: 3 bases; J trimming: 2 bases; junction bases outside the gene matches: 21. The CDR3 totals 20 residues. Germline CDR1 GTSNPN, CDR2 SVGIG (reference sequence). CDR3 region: CAWRAVARGQSRLTYNEQFF. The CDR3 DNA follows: TGTGCCTGGAGAGCCGTCGCCAGGGGGCAAAGCCGACTCACCTACAATGAGCAGTTCTTC. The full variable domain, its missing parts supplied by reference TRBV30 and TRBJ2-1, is SQTIHQWPATLVQPVGSPLSLECTVEGTSNPNLYWYRQAAGRGLQLLFYSVGIGQISSEVPQNLSASRPQDRQFILSSKKLLLSDSGFYLCAWRAVARGQSRLTYNEQFFGPGTRLTVL.

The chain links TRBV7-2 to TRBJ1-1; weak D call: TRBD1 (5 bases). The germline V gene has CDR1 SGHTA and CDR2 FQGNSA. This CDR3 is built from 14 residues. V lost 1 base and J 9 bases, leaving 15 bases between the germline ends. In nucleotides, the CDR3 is TGTGCCAGCAGCTTAGGGGGCAGTGCTAAAAAAGCTTTCTTT. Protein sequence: CASSLGGSAKKAFF.

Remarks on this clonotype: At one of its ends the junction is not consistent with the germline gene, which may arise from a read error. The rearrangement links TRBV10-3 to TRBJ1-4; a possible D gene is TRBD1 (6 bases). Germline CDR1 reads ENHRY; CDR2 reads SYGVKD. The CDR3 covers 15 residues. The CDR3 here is CAISESAGADEKLFF. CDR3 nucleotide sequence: TGTGCCATCAGTGAGTCGGCGGGGGCGGATGAAAAGCTGTTTTTT.

DNA of the CDR3: TGCAGCGTTGAGGGGGCGACTAGCACAGATACGCAGTATTTT. Translation gives CSVEGATSTDTQYF. The chain has TRBV29-1 and TRBJ2-3; possibly TRBD1 for D (6 bases). The V gene's germline CDR1 is SQVTM and CDR2 ANQGSEA. The CDR3 totals 14 residues. The ends were cut back, 3 bases at V and 0 bases at J, with 10 bases in the middle.

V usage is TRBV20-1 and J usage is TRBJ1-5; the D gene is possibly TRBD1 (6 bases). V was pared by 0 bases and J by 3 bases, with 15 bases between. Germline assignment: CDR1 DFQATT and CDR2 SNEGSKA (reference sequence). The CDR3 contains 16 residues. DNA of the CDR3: TGCAGTGCTAGAGATGGCGGCAGGGGTAACAATCAGCCCCAGCATTTT. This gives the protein CSARDGGRGNNQPQHF.

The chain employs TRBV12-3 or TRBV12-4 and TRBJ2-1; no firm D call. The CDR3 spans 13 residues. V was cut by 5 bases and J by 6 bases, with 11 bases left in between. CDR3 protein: CASSRRYSNEQFF. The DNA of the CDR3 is TGTGCCAGCAGTCGCCGCTACAGCAATGAGCAGTTCTTC.

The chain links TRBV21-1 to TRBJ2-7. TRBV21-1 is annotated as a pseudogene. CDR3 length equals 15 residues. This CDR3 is CASSKETGGLREQYF. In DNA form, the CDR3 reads TGTGCCAGCAGCAAAGAGACGGGAGGGCTCCGCGAGCAGTACTTC.

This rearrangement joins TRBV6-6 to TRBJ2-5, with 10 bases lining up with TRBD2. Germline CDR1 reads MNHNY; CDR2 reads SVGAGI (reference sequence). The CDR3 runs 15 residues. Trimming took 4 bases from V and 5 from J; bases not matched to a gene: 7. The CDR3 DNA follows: TGTGCCAGCAGTTCCGCCGGGACTAGCGCTGAGACCCAGTACTTC. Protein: CASSSAGTSAETQYF.

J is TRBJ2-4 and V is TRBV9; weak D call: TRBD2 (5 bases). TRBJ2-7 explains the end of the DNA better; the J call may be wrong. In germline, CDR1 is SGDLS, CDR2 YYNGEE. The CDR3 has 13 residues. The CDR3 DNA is TGTGCCAGCAGCGTAGGAGGGAAAGACGAGCAGTACTTC. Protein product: CASSVGGKDEQYF.

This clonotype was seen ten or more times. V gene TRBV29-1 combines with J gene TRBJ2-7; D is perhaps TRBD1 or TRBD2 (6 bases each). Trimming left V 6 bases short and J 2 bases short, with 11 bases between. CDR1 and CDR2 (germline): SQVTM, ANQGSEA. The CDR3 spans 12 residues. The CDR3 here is CSVEGQAYEQYF. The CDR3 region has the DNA TGCAGCGTGGAGGGACAAGCCTACGAGCAGTACTTC.

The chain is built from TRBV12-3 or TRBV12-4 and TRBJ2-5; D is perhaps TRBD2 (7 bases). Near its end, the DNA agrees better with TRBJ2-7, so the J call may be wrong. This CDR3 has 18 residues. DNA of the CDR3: TGTGCCAGCAGTCTAGGGGGGGCAGGGCAGGGGACGAGCTACGAGCAGTACTTC. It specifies CASSLGGAGQGTSYEQYF.

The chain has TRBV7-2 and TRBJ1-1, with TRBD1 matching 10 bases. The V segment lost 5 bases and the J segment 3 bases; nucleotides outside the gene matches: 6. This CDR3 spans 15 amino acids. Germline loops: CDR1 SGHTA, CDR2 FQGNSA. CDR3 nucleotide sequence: TGTGCCAGCAGCCAGGACAGGGGGTCCTACACTGAAGCTTTCTTT. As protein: CASSQDRGSYTEAFF.

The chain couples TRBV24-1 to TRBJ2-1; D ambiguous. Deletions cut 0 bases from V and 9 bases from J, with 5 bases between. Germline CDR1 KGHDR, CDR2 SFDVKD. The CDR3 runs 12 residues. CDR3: CATSDLYGEQFF. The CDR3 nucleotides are TGTGCCACCAGTGATTTGTACGGTGAGCAGTTCTTC.

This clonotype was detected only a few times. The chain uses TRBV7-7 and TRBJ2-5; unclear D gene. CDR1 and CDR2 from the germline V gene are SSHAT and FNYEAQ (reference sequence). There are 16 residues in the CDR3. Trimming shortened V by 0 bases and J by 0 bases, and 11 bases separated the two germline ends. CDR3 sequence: CASSLAGFGDQETQYF. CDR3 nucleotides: TGTGCCAGCAGCTTAGCGGGGTTTGGTGACCAAGAGACCCAGTACTTC.

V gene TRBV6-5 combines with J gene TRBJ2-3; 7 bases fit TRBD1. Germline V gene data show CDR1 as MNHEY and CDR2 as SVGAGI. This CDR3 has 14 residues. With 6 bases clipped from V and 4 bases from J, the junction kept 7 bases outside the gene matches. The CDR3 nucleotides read TGTGCCAGCAGCCCAGACAGGGAATCAGATACGCAGTATTTT. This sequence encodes CASSPDRESDTQYF.

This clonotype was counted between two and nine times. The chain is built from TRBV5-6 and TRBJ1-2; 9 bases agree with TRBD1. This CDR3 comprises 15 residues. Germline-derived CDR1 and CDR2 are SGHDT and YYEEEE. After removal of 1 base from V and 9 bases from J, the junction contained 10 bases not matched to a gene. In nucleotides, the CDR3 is TGTGCCAGCAGCTTGAAGCCGGGACAGGGCCGGAGCTACACCTTC. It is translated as CASSLKPGQGRSYTF.